The entry that follows covers one T cell receptor (beta chain) sequence. This sample stems from a study of preoperative IRX-2 immunotherapy in early breast cancer. The repertoire was sequenced with immunoSEQ multiplex PCR; TCRdb's copy has only in-frame clones and lacks some. The table lists approximately 34,000 clones, around 96% of them singletons. CDR3 size: 14 residues. Germline V gene sequence: CDR1 MNHEY, CDR2 SMNVEV (reference sequence). The treatment here: preoperative locoregional IRX-2 cytokine immunotherapy. This phase Ib study tested locoregional IRX-2 cytokine immunotherapy given before surgery.

This receptor was obtained from a human donor with breast cancer. Sampling was done from a patient treated with IRX-2 immunotherapy. This chain links TRBV27 with TRBJ2-5; TRBD2 matches at 10 bases. The J call is doubtful: the DNA matches TRBJ2-7 better. CDR3 DNA: TGTGCCAGCAGGCCCCAGCGGGGGGGCTACGAGCAGTACTTC. It specifies CASRPQRGGYEQYF.